Listed below are T cell receptor beta chains from one sample, sequenced in a study of identical twins. TCRdb re-analysed the 5' RACE reads in MiXCR, keeping a single row per CDR3 protein. The table lists 300,000 to 400,000 distinct CDR3 sequences, roughly an eighth of them singletons. The same specimen was also included in a second study, on yellow fever vaccine responses in identical twins.

The sequenced sample was CD8+ T cells sorted from blood. All receptors derive from a woman aged 18 to 35 in good health. CDR3s include the opening cysteine and the closing phenylalanine or tryptophan. Each record gives: D gene, J gene, V gene, clone size, CDR3 protein, CDR3 DNA. A D gene is named only where the DNA matches it firmly. Expanded clones are given a class, and other clones once, few, many or no size at all.

D: -; J: TRBJ2-3; V: TRBV5-1; size: few; CDR3: CASSLILRDTRLGDTQYF; DNA: TGCGCCAGCAGCCTTATACTCCGGGACACCCGTCTGGGGGATACGCAGTATTTT
D: TRBD1; J: TRBJ2-7; V: TRBV3-1; size: many; CDR3: CASSPGTGTYEQYF; DNA: TGTGCCAGCAGCCCAGGGACAGGGACCTACGAGCAGTACTTC
D: TRBD2; J: TRBJ2-1; V: TRBV7-6; size: many; CDR3: CASSGQPGLAGDRSYNEQFF; DNA: TGTGCCAGCAGCGGACAACCGGGACTAGCGGGAGATAGGTCCTACAATGAGCAGTTCTTC
D: TRBD1; J: TRBJ2-5; V: TRBV15; size: many; CDR3: CATSATGGKETQYF; DNA: TGTGCCACCAGCGCCACAGGGGGGAAAGAGACCCAGTACTTC
D: -; J: TRBJ2-1; V: TRBV3-1; size: few; CDR3: CASSSNARVLPFLDNEQFF; DNA: TGTGCCAGCAGCTCTAATGCGCGGGTCCTCCCCTTTCTAGACAATGAGCAGTTCTTC
D: -; J: TRBJ2-2; V: TRBV4-1; size: few; CDR3: CASSQGAGAGELFF; DNA: TGCGCCAGCAGCCAGGGGGCGGGAGCCGGGGAGCTGTTTTTT
D: -; J: TRBJ1-1; V: TRBV2; size: -; CDR3: CASTEREMNTEAFF; DNA: TGTGCCAGCACCGAGCGGGAGATGAACACTGAAGCTTTCTTT
D: -; J: TRBJ2-2; V: TRBV7-9; size: few; CDR3: CASSLTSSRTAGELFF; DNA: TGTGCCAGCAGCCTCACTAGCAGCCGAACCGCCGGGGAGCTGTTTTTT
D: -; J: TRBJ2-5; V: TRBV14; size: many; CDR3: CASSQDPSDQYF; DNA: TGTGCCAGCAGCCAAGACCCCAGCGATCAGTACTTC
D: -; J: TRBJ2-7; V: TRBV29-1; size: -; CDR3: CSARDSSYEQYF; DNA: TGCAGCGCCCGGGACTCCAGCTACGAGCAGTACTTC
D: -; J: TRBJ2-1; V: TRBV5-6; size: few; CDR3: CASSPKLQDSSYNEQFF; DNA: TGTGCCAGCAGCCCGAAATTACAAGACTCCTCCTACAATGAGCAGTTCTTC
D: -; J: TRBJ2-1; V: TRBV12-3/TRBV12-4; size: once; CDR3: CASSLGAGTRNEQFF; DNA: TGTGCCAGCAGTTTAGGAGCGGGGACACGGAATGAGCAGTTCTTC
D: TRBD2; J: TRBJ2-5; V: TRBV6-1; size: few; CDR3: CASSPSSGRGETQYF; DNA: TGTGCCAGCAGCCCTAGTAGCGGGAGGGGAGAGACCCAGTACTTC
D: TRBD2; J: TRBJ2-3; V: TRBV12-3/TRBV12-4; size: -; CDR3: CASTPREAGTDTQYF; DNA: TGTGCCAGCACTCCCCGGGAGGCAGGCACAGATACGCAGTATTTT
D: -; J: TRBJ1-6; V: TRBV4-1; size: -; CDR3: CASSLANSPLHF; DNA: TGCGCCAGCAGCCTTGCTAATTCACCCCTCCACTTT
D: TRBD1; J: TRBJ1-5; V: TRBV7-8; size: -; CDR3: CASTQRRDRGGNQPQHF; DNA: TGTGCCAGCACCCAACGGCGGGACAGGGGAGGAAATCAGCCCCAGCATTTT
D: TRBD1; J: TRBJ1-4; V: TRBV10-3; size: -; CDR3: CAISESATGNEKLFF; DNA: TGTGCCATCAGTGAGTCGGCGACAGGGAATGAAAAACTGTTTTTT
D: TRBD2; J: TRBJ2-3; V: TRBV20-1; size: few; CDR3: CSARVLAGATSTDTQYF; DNA: TGCAGTGCTAGAGTACTAGCGGGGGCCACTAGCACAGATACGCAGTATTTT
D: TRBD2; J: TRBJ2-2; V: TRBV5-5; size: many; CDR3: CASSLESRGGWTGELFF; DNA: TGTGCCAGCAGCTTGGAATCGCGGGGGGGCTGGACCGGGGAGCTGTTTTTT
D: -; J: TRBJ2-3; V: TRBV6-2/TRBV6-3; size: -; CDR3: CASSLRGLGAQYF; DNA: TGTGCCAGCAGCCTCCGAGGGCTAGGGGCGCAGTATTTT
D: -; J: TRBJ2-6; V: TRBV7-9; size: -; CDR3: CASSSGNSGANVLTF; DNA: TGTGCCAGCAGCTCTGGGAACTCTGGGGCCAACGTCCTGACTTTC
D: -; J: TRBJ2-3; V: TRBV28; size: -; CDR3: CASSLDSSSTDTQYF; DNA: TGTGCCAGCAGTCTGGACTCCTCTAGCACAGATACGCAGTATTTT
D: -; J: TRBJ2-7; V: TRBV4-2; size: few; CDR3: CASSQDRTNVYEQYF; DNA: TGTGCCAGCAGCCAAGACAGGACTAACGTCTACGAGCAGTACTTC
D: -; J: TRBJ2-7; V: TRBV12-3/TRBV12-4; size: many; CDR3: CASSFGEQSYEQYF; DNA: TGTGCCAGCAGTTTCGGGGAACAGTCCTACGAGCAGTACTTC
D: -; J: TRBJ2-6; V: TRBV2; size: -; CDR3: CASCGQNSGANVLTF; DNA: TGTGCCAGCTGCGGACAGAACTCTGGGGCCAACGTCCTGACTTTC
D: -; J: TRBJ1-1; V: TRBV13; size: -; CDR3: CASSLRYTEAFF; DNA: TGTGCCAGCAGCTTAAGGTACACTGAAGCTTTCTTT
D: -; J: TRBJ1-2; V: TRBV7-9; size: few; CDR3: CASSFLGRDGYTF; DNA: TGTGCCAGCAGCTTTCTCGGAAGGGATGGCTACACCTTC
D: -; J: TRBJ1-4; V: TRBV7-2; size: many; CDR3: CASSRQGATNEKLFF; DNA: TGTGCCAGCAGCCGCCAAGGGGCAACTAATGAAAAACTGTTTTTT
D: TRBD2; J: TRBJ2-7; V: TRBV5-1; size: many; CDR3: CASSLEAGAQDEQYF; DNA: TGCGCCAGCAGCTTGGAAGCGGGGGCTCAAGACGAGCAGTACTTC
D: -; J: TRBJ1-1; V: TRBV15; size: few; CDR3: CATSRDLVDEAFF; DNA: TGTGCCACCAGCAGAGATCTGGTGGATGAAGCTTTCTTT
D: TRBD2; J: TRBJ2-1; V: TRBV9; size: few; CDR3: CASSGLGGRSSYNEQFF; DNA: TGTGCCAGCAGCGGGTTGGGCGGGAGGAGTTCCTACAATGAGCAGTTCTTC
D: TRBD2; J: TRBJ2-1; V: TRBV5-1; size: many; CDR3: CASSLWASGRGDEQFF; DNA: TGCGCCAGCAGCTTGTGGGCTAGCGGGAGGGGCGATGAGCAGTTCTTC
D: -; J: TRBJ1-4; V: TRBV12-3/TRBV12-4; size: few; CDR3: CASSLGDGNEKLFF; DNA: TGTGCCAGCAGTTTAGGGGACGGGAATGAAAAACTGTTTTTT
D: TRBD2; J: TRBJ2-7; V: TRBV2; size: -; CDR3: CATSEVAGAQLFQQYF; DNA: TGTGCCACCTCGGAGGTAGCGGGAGCCCAACTTTTTCAGCAGTACTTC
D: TRBD2; J: TRBJ2-7; V: TRBV13; size: -; CDR3: CASSPSGLAGGPYEQYF; DNA: TGTGCCAGCAGCCCCTCGGGACTAGCGGGAGGGCCCTACGAGCAGTACTTC
D: -; J: TRBJ2-1; V: TRBV28; size: many; CDR3: CASSLGNYNEQFF; DNA: TGTGCCAGCAGTTTGGGGAACTACAATGAGCAGTTCTTC
D: -; J: TRBJ2-1; V: TRBV6-2/TRBV6-3; size: -; CDR3: CASSYSRSGAALSSYNEQFF; DNA: TGTGCCAGCAGTTACTCGAGGTCAGGGGCCGCCCTCAGCTCCTACAATGAGCAGTTCTTC
D: -; J: TRBJ2-1; V: TRBV6-1; size: many; CDR3: CASSERSWGIVNNEQFF; DNA: TGTGCCAGCAGTGAAAGGTCGTGGGGGATCGTTAACAATGAGCAGTTCTTC
D: TRBD2; J: TRBJ2-1; V: TRBV3-1; size: -; CDR3: CASSHTSGYNEQFF; DNA: TGTGCCAGCAGCCATACTAGCGGCTACAATGAGCAGTTCTTC
D: -; J: TRBJ2-2; V: TRBV28; size: many; CDR3: CASKLAYPGELFF; DNA: TGTGCCAGCAAACTAGCATATCCCGGGGAGCTGTTTTTT
D: -; J: TRBJ1-1; V: TRBV5-4; size: -; CDR3: CASSSPSGGTEAFF; DNA: TGTGCCAGCAGCTCCCCTTCCGGCGGTACTGAAGCTTTCTTT
D: -; J: TRBJ2-5; V: TRBV20-1; size: -; CDR3: CSARDWTEETQYF; DNA: TGCAGTGCTAGAGATTGGACAGAAGAGACCCAGTACTTC
D: TRBD1; J: TRBJ2-2; V: TRBV2; size: -; CDR3: CASSLPRTGNTGELFF; DNA: TGTGCCAGCAGTCTCCCTCGGACAGGAAACACCGGGGAGCTGTTTTTT
D: TRBD2; J: TRBJ2-1; V: TRBV4-2; size: many; CDR3: CASSLPTSAGGLNEQFF; DNA: TGTGCCAGCAGCCTCCCAACCTCAGCGGGGGGGCTTAATGAGCAGTTCTTC
D: -; J: TRBJ2-2; V: TRBV2; size: once; CDR3: CASQPFYGSNTGELFF; DNA: TGTGCCAGTCAACCCTTCTATGGATCGAACACCGGGGAGCTGTTTTTT
D: -; J: TRBJ2-1; V: TRBV7-9; size: few; CDR3: CASSLYVGTEQFF; DNA: TGTGCCAGCAGCTTATACGTGGGGACAGAGCAGTTCTTC
D: TRBD2; J: TRBJ2-5; V: TRBV15; size: -; CDR3: CATTPGGQETQYF; DNA: TGTGCCACTACACCGGGGGGCCAAGAGACCCAGTACTTC
D: -; J: TRBJ1-2; V: TRBV3-1; size: few; CDR3: CASSTTGEAIRGYTF; DNA: TGTGCCAGCAGCACGACGGGAGAGGCCATTAGGGGCTACACCTTC
D: -; J: TRBJ2-2; V: TRBV6-1; size: -; CDR3: CASSEVYDTGELFF; DNA: TGTGCCAGCAGTGAGGTTTATGACACCGGGGAGCTGTTTTTT
D: -; J: TRBJ2-1; V: TRBV6-5; size: few; CDR3: CASSYSSPYNEQFF; DNA: TGTGCCAGCAGTTACAGTTCCCCCTACAATGAGCAGTTCTTC
D: TRBD2; J: TRBJ2-5; V: TRBV20-1; size: -; CDR3: CSASPTGGVGETQYF; DNA: TGCAGTGCTAGCCCTACGGGAGGGGTGGGAGAGACCCAGTACTTC
D: -; J: TRBJ2-2; V: TRBV28; size: -; CDR3: CASRPLLDWNTGELFF; DNA: TGTGCCAGCAGACCCCTCCTCGACTGGAACACCGGGGAGCTGTTTTTT
D: TRBD2; J: TRBJ2-1; V: TRBV20-1; size: few; CDR3: CSARELAGSYNEQFF; DNA: TGCAGTGCTAGAGAACTAGCGGGGTCCTACAATGAGCAGTTCTTC